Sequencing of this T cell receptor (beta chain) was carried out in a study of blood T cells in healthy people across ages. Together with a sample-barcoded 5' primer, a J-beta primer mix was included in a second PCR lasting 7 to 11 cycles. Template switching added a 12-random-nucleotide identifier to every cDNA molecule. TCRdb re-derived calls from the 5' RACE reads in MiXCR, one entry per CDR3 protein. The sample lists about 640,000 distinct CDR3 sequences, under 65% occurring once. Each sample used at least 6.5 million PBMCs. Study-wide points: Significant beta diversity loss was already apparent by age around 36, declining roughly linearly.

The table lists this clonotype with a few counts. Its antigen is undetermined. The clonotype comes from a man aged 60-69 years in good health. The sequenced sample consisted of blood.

The CDR3: CASGTGFSHEQYF. CDR3 nucleotides: TGTGCCAGCGGGACAGGGTTTTCCCACGAGCAGTACTTC. The V and J genes are TRBV2 and TRBJ2-4, with TRBD1 matching over 9 bases. The DNA end is a closer match to TRBJ2-7, so the J assignment may be wrong. The CDR3 consists of 13 residues. Germline V lookup: CDR1 SNHLY, CDR2 FYNNEI.